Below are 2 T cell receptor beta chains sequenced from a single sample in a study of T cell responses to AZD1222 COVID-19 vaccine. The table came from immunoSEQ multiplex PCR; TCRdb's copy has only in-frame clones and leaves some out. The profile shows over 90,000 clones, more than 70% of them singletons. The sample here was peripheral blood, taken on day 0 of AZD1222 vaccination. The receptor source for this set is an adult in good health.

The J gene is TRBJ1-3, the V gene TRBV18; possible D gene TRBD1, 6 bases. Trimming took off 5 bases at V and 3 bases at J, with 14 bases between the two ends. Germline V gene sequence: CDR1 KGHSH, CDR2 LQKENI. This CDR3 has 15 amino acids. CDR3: CASSSQGTLGNTIYF. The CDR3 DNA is TGTGCCAGCTCATCCCAGGGGACTCTTGGAAACACCATATATTTT.

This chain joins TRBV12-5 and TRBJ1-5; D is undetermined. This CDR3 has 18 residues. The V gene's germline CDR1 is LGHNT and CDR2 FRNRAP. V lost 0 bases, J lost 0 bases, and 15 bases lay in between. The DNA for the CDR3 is TGTGCTAGTGGTTTGGTAGGCGGCACGGGAGATAGCAATCAGCCCCAGCATTTT. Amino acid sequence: CASGLVGGTGDSNQPQHF.